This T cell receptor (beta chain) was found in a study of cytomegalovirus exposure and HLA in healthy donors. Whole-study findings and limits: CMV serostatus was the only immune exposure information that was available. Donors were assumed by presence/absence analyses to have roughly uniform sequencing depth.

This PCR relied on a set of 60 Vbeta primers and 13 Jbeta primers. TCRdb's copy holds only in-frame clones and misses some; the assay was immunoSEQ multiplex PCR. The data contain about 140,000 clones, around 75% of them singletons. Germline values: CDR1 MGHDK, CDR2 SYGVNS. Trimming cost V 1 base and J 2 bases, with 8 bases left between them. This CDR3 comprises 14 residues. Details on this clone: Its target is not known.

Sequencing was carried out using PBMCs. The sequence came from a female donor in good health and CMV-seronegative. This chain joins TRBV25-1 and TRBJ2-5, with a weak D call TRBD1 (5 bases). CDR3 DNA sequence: TGTGCCAGCAGTGAATTAACAGGACAAGAGACCCAGTACTTC. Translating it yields CASSELTGQETQYF.